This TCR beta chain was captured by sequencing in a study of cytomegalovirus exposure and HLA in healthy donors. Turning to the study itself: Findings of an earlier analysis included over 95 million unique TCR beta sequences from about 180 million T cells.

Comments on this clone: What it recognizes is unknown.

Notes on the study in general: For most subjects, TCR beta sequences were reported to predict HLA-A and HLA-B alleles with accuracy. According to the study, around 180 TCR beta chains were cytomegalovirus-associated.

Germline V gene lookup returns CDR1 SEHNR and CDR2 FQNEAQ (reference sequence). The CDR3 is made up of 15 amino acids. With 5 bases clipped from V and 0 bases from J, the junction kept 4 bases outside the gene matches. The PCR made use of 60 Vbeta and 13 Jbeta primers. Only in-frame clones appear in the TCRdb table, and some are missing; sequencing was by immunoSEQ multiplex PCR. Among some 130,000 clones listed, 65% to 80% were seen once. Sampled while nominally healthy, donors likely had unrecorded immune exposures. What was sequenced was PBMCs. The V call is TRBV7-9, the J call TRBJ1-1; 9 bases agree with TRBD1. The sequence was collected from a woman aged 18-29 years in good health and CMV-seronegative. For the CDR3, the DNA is TGTGCCAGCAGCCCGAGGACAGGGGTGAACACTGAAGCTTTCTTT. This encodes CASSPRTGVNTEAFF.